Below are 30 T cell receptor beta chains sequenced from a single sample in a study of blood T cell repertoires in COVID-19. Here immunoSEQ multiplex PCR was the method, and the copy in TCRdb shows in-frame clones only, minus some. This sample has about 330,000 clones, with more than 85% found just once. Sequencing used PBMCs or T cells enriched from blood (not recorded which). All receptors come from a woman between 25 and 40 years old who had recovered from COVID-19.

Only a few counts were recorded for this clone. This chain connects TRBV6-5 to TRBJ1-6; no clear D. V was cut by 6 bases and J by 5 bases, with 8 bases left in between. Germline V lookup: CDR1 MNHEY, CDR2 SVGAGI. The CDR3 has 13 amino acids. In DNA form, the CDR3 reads TGTGCCAGCAGGGAGTCTCATAATTCACCCCTCCACTTT. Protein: CASRESHNSPLHF.

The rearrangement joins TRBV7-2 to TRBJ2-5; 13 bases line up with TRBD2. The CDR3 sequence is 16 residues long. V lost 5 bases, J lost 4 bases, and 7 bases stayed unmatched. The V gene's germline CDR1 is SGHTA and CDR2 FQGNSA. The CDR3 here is CASSPRTSGGRETQYF. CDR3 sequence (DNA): TGTGCCAGCAGCCCCCGGACTAGCGGGGGTCGAGAGACCCAGTACTTC.

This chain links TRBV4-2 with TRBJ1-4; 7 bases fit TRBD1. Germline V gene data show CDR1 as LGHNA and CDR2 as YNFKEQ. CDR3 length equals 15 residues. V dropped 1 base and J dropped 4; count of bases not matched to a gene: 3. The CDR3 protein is CASSQAGTDNEKLFF. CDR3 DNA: TGTGCCAGCAGCCAAGCCGGGACAGATAATGAAAAACTGTTTTTT.

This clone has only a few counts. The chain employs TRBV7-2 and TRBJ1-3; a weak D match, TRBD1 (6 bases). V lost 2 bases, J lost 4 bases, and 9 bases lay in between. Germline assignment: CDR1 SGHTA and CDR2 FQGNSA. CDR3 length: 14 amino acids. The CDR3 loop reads CASSLYRDGNTIYF. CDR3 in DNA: TGTGCCAGCAGCTTATACAGGGACGGAAACACCATATATTTT.

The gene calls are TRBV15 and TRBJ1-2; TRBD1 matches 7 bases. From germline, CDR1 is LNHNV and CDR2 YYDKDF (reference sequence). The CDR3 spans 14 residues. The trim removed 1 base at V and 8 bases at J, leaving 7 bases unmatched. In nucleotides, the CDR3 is TGTGCCACCAGCAGAGGAATTACAGGGGCGGGCTACACCTTC. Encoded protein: CATSRGITGAGYTF.

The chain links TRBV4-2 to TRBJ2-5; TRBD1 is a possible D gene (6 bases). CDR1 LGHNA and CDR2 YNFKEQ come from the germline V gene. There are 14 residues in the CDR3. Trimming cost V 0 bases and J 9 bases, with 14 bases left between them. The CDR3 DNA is TGTGCCAGCAGCCAAGATGTGAGACAGGCGGCCCAGTACTTC. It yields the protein CASSQDVRQAAQYF.

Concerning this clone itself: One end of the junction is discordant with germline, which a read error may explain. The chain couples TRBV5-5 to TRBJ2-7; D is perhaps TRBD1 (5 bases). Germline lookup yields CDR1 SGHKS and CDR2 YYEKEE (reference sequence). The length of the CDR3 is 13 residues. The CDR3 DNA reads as TGTGCCAACAGCTTGTGGACAAGCTACGAGCAGTACTTC. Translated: CANSLWTSYEQYF.

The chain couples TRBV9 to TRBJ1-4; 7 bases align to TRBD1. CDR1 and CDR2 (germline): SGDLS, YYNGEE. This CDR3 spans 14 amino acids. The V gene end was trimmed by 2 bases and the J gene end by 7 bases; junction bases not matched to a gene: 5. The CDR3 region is CASSVGQPAEKLFF. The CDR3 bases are TGTGCCAGCAGCGTGGGACAGCCTGCTGAAAAACTGTTTTTT.

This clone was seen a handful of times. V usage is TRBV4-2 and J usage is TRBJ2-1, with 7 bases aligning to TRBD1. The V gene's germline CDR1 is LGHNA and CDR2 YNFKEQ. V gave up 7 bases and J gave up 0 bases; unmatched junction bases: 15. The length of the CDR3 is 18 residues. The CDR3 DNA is TGTGCCAGCAACGAATTTAAGTCACAGGGGCACTCCTACAATGAGCAGTTCTTC. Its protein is CASNEFKSQGHSYNEQFF.

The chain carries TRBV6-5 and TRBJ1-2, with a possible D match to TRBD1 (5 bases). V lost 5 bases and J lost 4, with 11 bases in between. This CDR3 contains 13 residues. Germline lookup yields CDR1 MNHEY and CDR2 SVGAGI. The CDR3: CASSRGGVYGYTF. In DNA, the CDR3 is TGTGCCAGCAGTCGGGGAGGGGTCTATGGCTACACCTTC.

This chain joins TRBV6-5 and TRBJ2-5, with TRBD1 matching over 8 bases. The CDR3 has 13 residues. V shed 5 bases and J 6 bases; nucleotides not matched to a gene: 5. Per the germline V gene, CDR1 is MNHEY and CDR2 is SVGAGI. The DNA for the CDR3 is TGTGCCAGCAGTCCAGGGGGCGCGAAGACCCAGTACTTC. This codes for CASSPGGAKTQYF.

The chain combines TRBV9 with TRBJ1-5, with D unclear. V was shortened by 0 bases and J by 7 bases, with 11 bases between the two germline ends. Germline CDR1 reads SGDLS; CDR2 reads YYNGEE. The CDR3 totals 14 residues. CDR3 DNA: TGTGCCAGCAGCGTAGAGGCGGGAGGGCAGCCCCAGCATTTT. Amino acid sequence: CASSVEAGGQPQHF. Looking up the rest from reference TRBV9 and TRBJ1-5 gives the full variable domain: DSGVTQTPKHLITATGQRVTLRCSPRSGDLSVYWYQQSLDQGLQFLIQYYNGEERAKGNILERFSAQQFPDLHSELNLSSLELGDSALYFCASSVEAGGQPQHFGDGTRLSIL.

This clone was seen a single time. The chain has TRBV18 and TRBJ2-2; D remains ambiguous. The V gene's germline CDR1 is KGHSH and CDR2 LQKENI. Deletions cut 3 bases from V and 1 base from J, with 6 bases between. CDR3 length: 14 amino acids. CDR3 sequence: CASSPRLNTGELFF. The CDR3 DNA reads TGTGCCAGCTCACCTCGACTGAACACCGGGGAGCTGTTTTTT.

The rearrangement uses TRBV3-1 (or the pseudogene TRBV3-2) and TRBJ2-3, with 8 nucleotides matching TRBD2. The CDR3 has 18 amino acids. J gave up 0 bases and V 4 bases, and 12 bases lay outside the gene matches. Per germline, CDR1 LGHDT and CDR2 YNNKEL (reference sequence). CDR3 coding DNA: TGTGCCAGCAGCCGTAGAGGGGAGCTAGCGGGTAGCACAGATACGCAGTATTTT. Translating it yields CASSRRGELAGSTDTQYF.

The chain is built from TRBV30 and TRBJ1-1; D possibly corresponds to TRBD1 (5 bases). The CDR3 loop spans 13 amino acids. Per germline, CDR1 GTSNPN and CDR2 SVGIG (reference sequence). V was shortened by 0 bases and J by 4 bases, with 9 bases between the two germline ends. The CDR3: CAWSVPGFTEAFF. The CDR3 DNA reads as TGTGCCTGGAGTGTTCCAGGGTTCACTGAAGCTTTCTTT.

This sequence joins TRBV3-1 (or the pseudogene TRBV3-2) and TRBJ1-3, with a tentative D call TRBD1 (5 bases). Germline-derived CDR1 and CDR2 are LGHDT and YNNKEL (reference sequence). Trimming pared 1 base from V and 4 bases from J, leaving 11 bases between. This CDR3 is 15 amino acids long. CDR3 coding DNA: TGTGCCAGCAGCCAAGCGCGCCGGGGGGGAAACACCATATATTTT. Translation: CASSQARRGGNTIYF.

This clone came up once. This CDR3 is CASQVQGADTEAFF. DNA for the CDR3: TGTGCCAGCCAAGTCCAGGGGGCTGACACTGAAGCTTTCTTT. The rearrangement joins TRBV6-5 to TRBJ1-1, with 8 positions matching TRBD1. CDR1 MNHEY and CDR2 SVGAGI come from the germline V gene. Unmatched junction bases numbered 8, after V lost 8 bases and J lost 3 bases. CDR3 size: 14 residues.

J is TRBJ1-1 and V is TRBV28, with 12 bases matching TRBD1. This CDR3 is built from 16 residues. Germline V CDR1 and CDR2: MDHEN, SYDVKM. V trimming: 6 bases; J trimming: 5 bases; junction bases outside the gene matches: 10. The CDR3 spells CASSPGTGGARTEAFF. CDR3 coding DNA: TGTGCCAGCAGCCCCGGGACAGGGGGCGCGAGGACTGAAGCTTTCTTT.

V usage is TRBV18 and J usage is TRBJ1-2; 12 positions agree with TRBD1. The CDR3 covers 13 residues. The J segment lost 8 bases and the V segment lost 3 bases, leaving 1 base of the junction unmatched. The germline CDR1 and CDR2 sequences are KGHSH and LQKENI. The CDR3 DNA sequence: TGTGCCAGCTCACCTGGGACAGGGGGCGGCTACACCTTC. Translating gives CASSPGTGGGYTF.

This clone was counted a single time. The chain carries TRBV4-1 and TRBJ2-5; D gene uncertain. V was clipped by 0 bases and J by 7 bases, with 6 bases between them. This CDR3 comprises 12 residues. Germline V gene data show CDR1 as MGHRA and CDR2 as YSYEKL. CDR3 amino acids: CASSQDLLTQYF. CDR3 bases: TGCGCCAGCAGCCAAGATCTTCTGACCCAGTACTTC.

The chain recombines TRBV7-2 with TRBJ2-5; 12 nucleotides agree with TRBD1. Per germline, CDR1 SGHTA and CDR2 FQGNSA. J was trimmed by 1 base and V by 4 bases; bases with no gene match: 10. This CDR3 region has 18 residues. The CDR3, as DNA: TGTGCCAGCAGCTACCGGGGACAGGGGGCGCTGGTCCAAGAGACCCAGTACTTC. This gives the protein CASSYRGQGALVQETQYF.

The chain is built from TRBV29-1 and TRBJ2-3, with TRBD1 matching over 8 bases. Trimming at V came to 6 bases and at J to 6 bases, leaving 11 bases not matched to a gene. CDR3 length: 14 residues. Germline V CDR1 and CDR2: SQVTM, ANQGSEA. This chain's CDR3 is CSVGTSGGSDTQYF. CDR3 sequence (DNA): TGCAGCGTGGGTACTTCAGGGGGCTCGGATACGCAGTATTTT.

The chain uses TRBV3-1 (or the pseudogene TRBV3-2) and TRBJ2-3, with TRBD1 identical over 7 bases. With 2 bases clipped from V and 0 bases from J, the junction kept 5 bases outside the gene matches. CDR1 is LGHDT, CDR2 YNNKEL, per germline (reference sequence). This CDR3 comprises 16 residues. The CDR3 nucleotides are TGTGCCAGCAGCCAACTAGACAGGGTCAGCACAGATACGCAGTATTTT. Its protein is CASSQLDRVSTDTQYF.

This CDR3 reads CASSQDPSLNTGELFF. CDR3 coding DNA: TGCGCCAGCAGCCAAGACCCGTCTCTGAACACCGGGGAGCTGTTTTTT. The V gene is TRBV4-1, the J gene TRBJ2-2; D not certain. Germline assignment: CDR1 MGHRA and CDR2 YSYEKL. Trimming cost V 0 bases and J 1 base, with 9 bases left between them. CDR3 length: 16 amino acids.

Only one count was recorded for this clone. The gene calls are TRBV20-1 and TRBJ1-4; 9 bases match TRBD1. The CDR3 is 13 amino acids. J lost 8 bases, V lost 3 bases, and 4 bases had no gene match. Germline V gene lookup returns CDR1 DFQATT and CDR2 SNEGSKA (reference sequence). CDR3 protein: CSASRTGEEKLFF. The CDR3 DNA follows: TGCAGTGCTAGTAGGACAGGGGAGGAAAAACTGTTTTTT.

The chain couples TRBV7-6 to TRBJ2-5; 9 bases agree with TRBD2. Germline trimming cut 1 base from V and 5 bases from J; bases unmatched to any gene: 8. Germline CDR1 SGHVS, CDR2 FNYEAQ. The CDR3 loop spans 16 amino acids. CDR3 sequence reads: CASSLVQRGARETQYF. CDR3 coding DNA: TGTGCCAGCAGCTTAGTCCAGCGGGGGGCCCGGGAGACCCAGTACTTC.

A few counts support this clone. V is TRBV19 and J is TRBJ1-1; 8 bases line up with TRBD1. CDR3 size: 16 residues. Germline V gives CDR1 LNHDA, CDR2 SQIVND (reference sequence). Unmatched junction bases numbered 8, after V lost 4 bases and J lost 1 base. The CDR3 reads CASSNRPGQGNTEAFF. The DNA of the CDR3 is TGTGCCAGTAGTAACCGCCCCGGACAGGGGAACACTGAAGCTTTCTTT.

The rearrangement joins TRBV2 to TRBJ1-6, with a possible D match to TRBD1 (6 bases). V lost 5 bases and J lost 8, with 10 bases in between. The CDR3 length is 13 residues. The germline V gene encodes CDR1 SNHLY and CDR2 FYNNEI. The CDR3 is CASSKQGDSPLHF. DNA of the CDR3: TGTGCCAGCAGTAAACAGGGAGATTCACCCCTCCACTTT.

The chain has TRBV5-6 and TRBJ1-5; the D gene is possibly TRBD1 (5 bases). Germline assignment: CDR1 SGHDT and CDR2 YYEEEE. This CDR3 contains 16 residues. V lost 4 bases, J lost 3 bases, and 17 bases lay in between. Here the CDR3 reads CASSRRGQGLNQPQHF. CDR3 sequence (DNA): TGTGCCAGCAGCCGGAGGGGTCAGGGCCTCAATCAGCCCCAGCATTTT.

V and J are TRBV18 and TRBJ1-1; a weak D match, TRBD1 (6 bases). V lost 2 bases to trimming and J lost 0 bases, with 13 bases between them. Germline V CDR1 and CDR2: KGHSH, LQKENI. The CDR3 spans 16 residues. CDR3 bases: TGTGCCAGCTCACCAGGTGGGGGCAGATTGAACACTGAAGCTTTCTTT. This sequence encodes CASSPGGGRLNTEAFF.